This T cell receptor beta chain came from a study of STAT5B mutations in CD4+ large granular lymphocyte leukemia. The overall study: Among healthy donors, a particular HLA allele went with more CDR3 'QG' motifs.

Assay: immunoSEQ multiplex PCR; the TCRdb copy retains only in-frame clones and omits some. In the table there are tens of thousands of clones, just under 75% of which are singletons. Germline CDR1 SGHVS, CDR2 FQNEAQ. The CDR3 sequence is 15 residues long. The ends were cut back, 1 base at V and 3 bases at J, with 10 bases in the middle. This clone was counted only a few times. Sample: CD4+ T cells from blood buffy coats. This rearrangement joins TRBV7-8 to TRBJ1-5, with no clear D. The TCR was taken from a human donor in good health. As DNA, the CDR3 is TGTGCCAGCAGCTTAGACGGACGGCACAATCAGCCCCAGCATTTT. Translated: CASSLDGRHNQPQHF.